What follows are 30 T cell receptor beta chains derived from one specimen sequenced in a study of blood T cell repertoires in COVID-19. Some clones are missing from TCRdb's copy, which holds only in-frame ones; the method was immunoSEQ multiplex PCR. The table includes about 380,000 clones, about 90% detected once. Specimen: PBMCs or T cells enriched from blood (not recorded which). These receptors originate from a man aged 30-40 years who had recovered from COVID-19.

The rearrangement joins TRBV19 to TRBJ1-4; possibly TRBD1 for D (5 bases). V was shortened by 6 bases and J by 8 bases, with 13 bases between the two germline ends. The CDR3 totals 13 residues. Germline V gene lookup returns CDR1 LNHDA and CDR2 SQIVND (reference sequence). CDR3: CASRSQGGEKLFF. As DNA, the CDR3 is TGTGCCAGTAGAAGCCAGGGAGGAGAAAAACTGTTTTTT. Full variable domain (missing parts from reference TRBV19 and TRBJ1-4): DGGITQSPKYLFRKEGQNVTLSCEQNLNHDAMYWYRQDPGQGLRLIYYSQIVNDFQKGDIAEGYSVSREKKESFPLTVTSAQKNPTAFYLCASRSQGGEKLFFGSGTQLSVL.

The chain employs TRBV3-1 (or the pseudogene TRBV3-2) and TRBJ2-5; D call uncertain. In germline, CDR1 is LGHDT, CDR2 YNNKEL (reference sequence). This CDR3 comprises 16 residues. V gave up 0 bases and J gave up 5 bases, with 16 bases separating them. In nucleotides, the CDR3 is TGTGCCAGCAGCCAAGAATTAATAGGCGGTTATGAGACCCAGTACTTC. It translates to CASSQELIGGYETQYF.

The V and J genes are TRBV9 and TRBJ2-1; 8 nucleotides match TRBD1. V lost 1 base, J lost 2 bases, and 5 bases stayed unmatched. This CDR3 is built from 16 residues. CDR1 SGDLS and CDR2 YYNGEE come from the germline V gene. CDR3 residues: CASSVPGTGAYNEQFF. The CDR3 DNA follows: TGTGCCAGCAGCGTACCCGGGACAGGTGCCTACAATGAGCAGTTCTTC.

The chain joins TRBV7-2 to TRBJ1-4; 7 bases fit TRBD1. V was clipped by 6 bases and J by 4 bases; unmatched bases: 8. This CDR3 comprises 15 residues. Germline CDR1 and CDR2: SGHTA and FQGNSA. CDR3 region: CASRGHGTVNEKLFF. As DNA, the CDR3 is TGTGCCAGCAGGGGCCATGGGACAGTTAATGAAAAACTGTTTTTT.

V is TRBV4-1 and J is TRBJ1-4; weak D call: TRBD1 (5 bases). There are 16 residues in the CDR3. Germline CDR1 MGHRA, CDR2 YSYEKL. Trimming removed 0 bases from V and 7 bases from J, with 15 bases in between. The CDR3, as DNA: TGCGCCAGCAGCCAAGATGATGGCAGGGACTTTGAAAAACTGTTTTTT. It translates to CASSQDDGRDFEKLFF.

The chain links TRBV19 to TRBJ1-1; TRBD1 matches 9 bases. Trimming at V came to 3 bases and at J to 3 bases, leaving 8 bases not matched to a gene. The CDR3 totals 16 residues. CDR1 LNHDA and CDR2 SQIVND come from the germline V gene (reference sequence). For the CDR3, the DNA is TGTGCCAGTAGTATCCAACAGGGGGCGCGACACACTGAAGCTTTCTTT. Encoded protein: CASSIQQGARHTEAFF.

The chain employs TRBV7-8 and TRBJ2-2; TRBD1 might be the D (5 bases). This CDR3 has 15 residues. Deletions cut 1 base from V and 4 bases from J, with 10 bases between. Germline lookup yields CDR1 SGHVS and CDR2 FQNEAQ. CDR3 in DNA: TGTGCCAGCAGCTTAGGAGCAGGGTCCACCGGGGAGCTGTTTTTT. It is translated as CASSLGAGSTGELFF.

This chain links TRBV5-1 with TRBJ1-1, with TRBD1 matching over 7 bases. The CDR3 has 13 amino acids. Trimming cost V 3 bases and J 3 bases; bases outside gene matches: 2. Germline V lookup: CDR1 SGHRS, CDR2 YFSETQ. The CDR3 sequence: CASSSQGDTEAFF. In nucleotides, the CDR3 is TGCGCCAGCAGCTCCCAGGGGGACACTGAAGCTTTCTTT.

This clone was counted at least ten times. The chain joins TRBV4-2 to TRBJ1-6; D might be TRBD1 (6 bases). V was pared by 6 bases and J by 6 bases, with 12 bases between. The CDR3 is made up of 14 amino acids. Germline assignment: CDR1 LGHNA and CDR2 YNFKEQ. Here the CDR3 reads CASSFQGSNSPLHF. The CDR3 DNA sequence: TGTGCCAGCAGTTTCCAGGGGTCTAATTCACCCCTCCACTTT.

DNA of the CDR3: TGTGCCATCTCGCGGGGGGCCGGTTTCGACACTGAAGCTTTCTTT. It codes for CAISRGAGFDTEAFF. The gene calls are TRBV27 and TRBJ1-1, with D tentatively TRBD1 (6 bases). Germline-derived CDR1 and CDR2 are MNHEY and SMNVEV (reference sequence). Trimming shortened V by 10 bases and J by 3 bases, and 21 bases separated the two germline ends. This CDR3 is 15 amino acids long.

The gene calls are TRBV3-1 (or the pseudogene TRBV3-2) and TRBJ1-6; 7 bases are shared with TRBD1. There are 16 residues in the CDR3. The germline gives CDR1 LGHDT, CDR2 YNNKEL (reference sequence). With V trimmed by 1 base and J by 7 bases, 7 bases remained unmatched. The CDR3 is CASSQGRTGSNSPLHF. Written as DNA, the CDR3 is TGTGCCAGCAGCCAAGGACGGACAGGAAGCAATTCACCCCTCCACTTT.

This clone came up a few times. The J gene is TRBJ1-5, the V gene TRBV10-3, with D maybe TRBD1 (6 bases). This CDR3 spans 13 amino acids. With 10 bases removed from V and 1 base from J, the gap between germline ends came to 11 bases. Germline V lookup: CDR1 ENHRY, CDR2 SYGVKD. CDR3 region: CATQGQSNQPQHF. CDR3 nucleotide sequence: TGTGCCACCCAGGGGCAGAGCAATCAGCCCCAGCATTTT.

V and J are TRBV18 and TRBJ1-3; 8 bases are a match to TRBD1. The junction had 4 bases not matched to a gene; V was cut back by 3 bases and J by 9 bases. This CDR3 spans 13 amino acids. Germline V gives CDR1 KGHSH, CDR2 LQKENI. The CDR3 here is CASSPGQVTTIYF. DNA of the CDR3: TGTGCCAGCTCACCGGGACAGGTGACCACCATATATTTT.

The chain joins TRBV7-9 to TRBJ2-7, with D possibly being TRBD1 (6 bases). This CDR3 spans 13 amino acids. CDR1 and CDR2 (germline): SEHNR, FQNEAQ (reference sequence). The V end was cut by 1 base, the J end by 7 bases, with 11 bases between. The CDR3 bases are TGTGCCAGCAGCTTAGGTGGTGGACAGGAGCAGTACTTC. Encoded protein: CASSLGGGQEQYF.

The chain recombines TRBV6-5 with TRBJ1-4; 7 nucleotides line up with TRBD1. Germline V gives CDR1 MNHEY, CDR2 SVGAGI. Trimming removed 6 bases from V and 7 bases from J; junction bases left unmatched: 8. This CDR3 spans 14 amino acids. Here the CDR3 DNA reads TGTGCCAGCAGGTCGGGACAGCTATTTGAAAAACTGTTTTTT. This sequence encodes CASRSGQLFEKLFF.

The V gene is TRBV19, the J gene TRBJ1-3, with D perhaps matching TRBD1 (5 bases). The V and J ends lost 4 bases and 5 bases respectively, with 15 bases between them. The CDR3 has 15 residues. CDR1 is LNHDA and CDR2 is SQIVND in the germline V gene (reference sequence). The CDR3 DNA reads as TGTGCCAGTAGTAAAGCATGGGGCGGCAGAAACACCATATATTTT. Its translation is CASSKAWGGRNTIYF.

The chain recombines TRBV5-4 with TRBJ2-2; 8 bases agree with TRBD2. Germline CDR1 and CDR2: SGHNT and YYREEE (reference sequence). V gave up 0 bases and J gave up 4 bases; unmatched junction bases: 5. CDR3 length: 16 residues. The CDR3, as DNA: TGTGCCAGCAGCTTGGAGGGACTAGGAAGCACCGGGGAGCTGTTTTTT. Its protein is CASSLEGLGSTGELFF.

The chain uses TRBV5-1 and TRBJ2-3, with 7 positions matching TRBD2. The V segment lost 0 bases and the J segment 5 bases; nucleotides outside the gene matches: 3. The germline CDR1 and CDR2 sequences are SGHRS and YFSETQ. The CDR3 runs to 14 residues. As DNA, the CDR3 is TGCGCCAGCAGCTTGGGGGAGGGGTTAGATACGCAGTATTTT. Translated: CASSLGEGLDTQYF. Full variable domain (outside the CDR3, taken from reference TRBV5-1 and TRBJ2-3): KAGVTQTPRYLIKTRGQQVTLSCSPISGHRSVSWYQQTPGQGLQFLFEYFSETQRNKGNFPGRFSGRQFSNSRSEMNVSTLELGDSALYLCASSLGEGLDTQYFGPGTRLTVL.

V usage is TRBV6-5 and J usage is TRBJ2-3; no clear D gene. Germline lookup yields CDR1 MNHEY and CDR2 SVGAGI. This CDR3 is 13 amino acids long. The V and J ends lost 2 bases and 6 bases respectively, with 9 bases between them. DNA for the CDR3: TGTGCCAGCAGTTACAGAGAGCCCGATACGCAGTATTTT. Amino acid sequence: CASSYREPDTQYF.

This chain joins TRBV9 and TRBJ2-2; D is ambiguous. CDR1 is SGDLS and CDR2 is YYNGEE in the germline V gene. V dropped 4 bases and J dropped 6 bases, with 13 bases sitting between them. This CDR3 spans 14 amino acids. CDR3 sequence reads: CASSTTTGPGELFF. CDR3 DNA sequence: TGTGCCAGCAGCACTACGACCGGCCCCGGGGAGCTGTTTTTT.

The chain has TRBV7-2 and TRBJ2-5; D not resolved. This CDR3 region has 14 residues. Germline CDR1 SGHTA, CDR2 FQGNSA. Trimming cost V 5 bases and J 5 bases, with 15 bases left between them. CDR3 in DNA: TGTGCCAGCAGCGTATTGCAAGAGTATGAGACCCAGTACTTC. Protein: CASSVLQEYETQYF.

This chain links TRBV5-4 with TRBJ1-1; D remains ambiguous. Germline V CDR1 and CDR2: SGHNT, YYREEE (reference sequence). V lost 1 base, J lost 1 base, and 5 bases lay in between. The length of the CDR3 is 13 residues. Here the CDR3 reads CASSLRQNTEAFF. The CDR3 DNA sequence: TGTGCCAGCAGCTTGCGACAGAACACTGAAGCTTTCTTT.

The rearrangement uses TRBV9 and TRBJ1-1, with D tentatively TRBD1 (6 bases). CDR3 length: 17 residues. Trimming pared 0 bases from V and 1 base from J, leaving 16 bases between. Germline V gives CDR1 SGDLS, CDR2 YYNGEE. The CDR3 DNA reads as TGTGCCAGCAGCGTAGTGGGGGCGAAGACATCGAACACTGAAGCTTTCTTT. Protein product: CASSVVGAKTSNTEAFF.

This sequence joins TRBV6-5 and TRBJ1-5; TRBD1 matches at 8 bases. Germline-derived CDR1 and CDR2 are MNHEY and SVGAGI. The J segment lost 4 bases and the V segment lost 6 bases, leaving 8 bases of the junction unmatched. The CDR3 covers 15 residues. The CDR3: CASSAYRGENQPQHF. The CDR3 bases are TGTGCCAGCAGCGCATACAGGGGGGAAAATCAGCCCCAGCATTTT.

V and J are TRBV5-5 and TRBJ2-5; 9 nucleotides match TRBD2. Looked up from germline, CDR1 is SGHKS and CDR2 is YYEKEE (reference sequence). There are 16 residues in the CDR3. Losses at the gene ends were 0 bases for V and 2 bases for J; bases not matched to a gene: 5. Written as DNA, the CDR3 is TGTGCCAGCAGCTTGGTGTCTAGCGGGGAACAAGAGACCCAGTACTTC. The encoded protein is CASSLVSSGEQETQYF.

This CDR3 is CSASPSTGTAGNTIYF. The CDR3 DNA reads TGCAGTGCTAGTCCCTCGACCGGGACAGCTGGAAACACCATATATTTT. This rearrangement joins TRBV20-1 to TRBJ1-3; TRBD1 agrees at 7 bases. The germline gives CDR1 DFQATT, CDR2 SNEGSKA (reference sequence). The CDR3 runs 16 residues. Losses at the gene ends were 3 bases for V and 2 bases for J; bases not matched to a gene: 10.

The V and J genes are TRBV2 and TRBJ2-3; 10 bases are a match to TRBD2. Germline-derived CDR1 and CDR2 are SNHLY and FYNNEI. The CDR3 has 14 residues. The junction had 2 bases not matched to a gene; V was cut back by 4 bases and J by 4 bases. The chain's CDR3 is CASSASGGADTQYF. Written as DNA, the CDR3 is TGTGCCAGCAGTGCTAGCGGGGGCGCAGATACGCAGTATTTT.

This chain connects TRBV12-3 or TRBV12-4 to TRBJ1-1; perhaps TRBD1 as D (5 bases). This CDR3 has 12 residues. V was clipped by 6 bases and J by 10 bases, with 15 bases between them. In DNA form, the CDR3 reads TGTGCCAGCAGCAATGACTTGGGGGGAGCTTTCTTT. Protein sequence: CASSNDLGGAFF.

The chain employs TRBV19 and TRBJ2-3; 9 nucleotides line up with TRBD2. This CDR3 has 17 residues. J was trimmed by 3 bases and V by 1 base; bases with no gene match: 8. CDR1 and CDR2 (germline): LNHDA, SQIVND (reference sequence). This chain's CDR3 is CASSIGPASGVTDTQYF. In DNA, the CDR3 is TGTGCCAGTAGTATAGGACCGGCTAGCGGGGTAACAGATACGCAGTATTTT.

The CDR3 reads CASSLGGQQKETQYF. As DNA, the CDR3 is TGCGCCAGCAGCTTGGGGGGACAGCAAAAAGAGACCCAGTACTTC. V and J are TRBV5-1 and TRBJ2-5; 7 bases line up with TRBD1. The CDR3 is 15 residues long. V shed 0 bases, J shed 3 bases, and the junction held 5 bases outside the gene matches. The germline V gene encodes CDR1 SGHRS and CDR2 YFSETQ.